Sequencing of this TCR beta chain was carried out in a study of post-analysis software for immune sequencing data. Findings and limits, study-wide: Samples made in the same batch grouped tightly together by F measure. About five TRBV segments (TRBV5-6, TRBV5-1 and TRBV20-1 among them) occurred more frequently in patients than in controls. Patients with multiple sclerosis recorded significantly lower normalized Chao1 diversity than controls, the study found.

As for this clonotype: Its antigen is not identified.

Trimming removed 1 base at V and 8 bases at J, with 14 bases between. Germline assignment: CDR1 MNHNS and CDR2 SASEGT. This CDR3 is 14 amino acids long. The authors incorporated unique molecular identifiers into the TCR beta cDNA libraries. T cells, roughly 0.95 to 10 million of them, yielded 500,000 or so cDNA molecules. MiXCR, run by TCRdb on the PCR reads, gives a single entry per CDR3 protein. The sample carries about 820,000 distinct CDR3 sequences, roughly half recorded once. The material sequenced was blood. The gene calls are TRBV6-1 and TRBJ1-2; D unclear. This sequence originates from a girl between 5 and 17 years old with multiple sclerosis. The CDR3 region is CASSEGTIGSGYTF. The CDR3 nucleotides are TGTGCCAGCAGTGAAGGCACAATCGGATCCGGCTACACCTTC.